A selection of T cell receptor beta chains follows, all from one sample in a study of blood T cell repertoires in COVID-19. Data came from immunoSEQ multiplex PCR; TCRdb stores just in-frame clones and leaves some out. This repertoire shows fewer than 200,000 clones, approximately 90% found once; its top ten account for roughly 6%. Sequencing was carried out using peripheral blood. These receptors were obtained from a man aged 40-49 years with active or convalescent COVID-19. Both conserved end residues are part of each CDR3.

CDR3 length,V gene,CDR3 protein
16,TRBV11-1,CASSASLRGEQETQYF
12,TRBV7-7,CASGTSKETQYF
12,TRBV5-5,CASSLEAEKLFF
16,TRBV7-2,CASSNLAGGFQETQYF
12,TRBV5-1,CASSLAGGEQFF
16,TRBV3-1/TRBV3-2,CASSLATGMVVRGYTF
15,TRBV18,CASSPQGRGQETQYF
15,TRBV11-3,CASSLALWGHQPQHF
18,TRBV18,CASSPRAKTSGYQETQYF
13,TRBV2,CASKGGPTGELFF
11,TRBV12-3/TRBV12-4,CASSSRLGAFF
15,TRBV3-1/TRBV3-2,CASSVRGGSQSEQYF
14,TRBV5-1,CASSAGQLQETQYF
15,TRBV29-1,CSVGTGGASGQPQHF
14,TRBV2,CASSGNTVNYEQYF
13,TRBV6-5,CASSRTYQETQYF
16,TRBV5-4,CASSPGAGGANNEQFF
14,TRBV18,CASSPDQGYETQYF
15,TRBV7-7,CASSQGLAGDNEQFF
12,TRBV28,CASSPVHNEQFF
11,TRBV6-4,CASSKTGKYTF
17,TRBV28,CASSLRRVTSGPTKQYF
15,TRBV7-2,CASSLGPPGNQPQHF
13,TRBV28,CASRPQGALGYTF
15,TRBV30,CAWSVGGRAGNTQYF
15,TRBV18,CASSPLGGFTGELFF
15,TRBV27,CASSSGTGGGQPQHF
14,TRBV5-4,CASSPGTSSFIQYF
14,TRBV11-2,CASARDRQSYEQYF
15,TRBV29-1,CSVEGGTGFGYGYTF
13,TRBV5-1,CASGTGVDYGYTF
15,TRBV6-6,CASSYGTGDLSEAFF
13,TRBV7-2,CASSSTSEGEQYF
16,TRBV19,CASSPRTSGNYNEQFF
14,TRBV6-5,CASTVSGSTDTQYF